Listed below are T cell receptor beta chains from one sample, sequenced in a study of technical replicates of blood from a handful of donors. Clones were sequenced by immunoSEQ multiplex PCR, and TCRdb holds only the in-frame ones, with some missing. The top ten hold about 0.39% of the sample, which has tens of thousands of clones, 75% to 95% seen once. The sample comprised T cells isolated from PBMCs. These receptors all stem from a human donor in good health. Each CDR3 is given with its conserved first and last residue. A D gene is named only where the DNA matches it firmly. Clone size is given for some rows only: seen once, a few or many times, or a class if the clone is expanded.

>.|TRBJ1-3|TRBV29-1|.
TGCAGCGTTGGACAGAGTGCTGGAAACACCATATATTTT
CSVGQSAGNTIYF
>TRBD1|TRBJ2-3|TRBV2|.
TGTGCCAGCAGTCCTCCGGGACAGAGAATCGAGGGCACAGATACGCAGTATTTT
CASSPPGQRIEGTDTQYF
>TRBD1|TRBJ2-3|TRBV7-9|.
TGTGCCAGCAGTAACACAGGGGGTTCAGATACGCAGTATTTT
CASSNTGGSDTQYF
>.|TRBJ2-1|TRBV7-9|.
TGTGCCAGCAGCTTCGTGAGACAGAGACAATACAATGAGCAGTTCTTC
CASSFVRQRQYNEQFF
>.|TRBJ1-5|TRBV21-1|.
TGTGCCAGCAGAAGTTCCGGACATAGCAATCAGCCCCAGCATTTT
CASRSSGHSNQPQHF
>.|TRBJ2-1|TRBV29-1|.
TGCAGCGCCGTTAGGGGAGGCGAGCAGTTCTTC
CSAVRGGEQFF
>.|TRBJ2-3|TRBV4-2|.
TGTGCCAGCAGCCAAGATCCCAGCGTAGAAACAGATACGCAGTATTTT
CASSQDPSVETDTQYF
>.|TRBJ2-7|TRBV13|.
TGTGCCAGCAGCTTAATAGGTAGCGGATACTACGAGCAGTACTTC
CASSLIGSGYYEQYF
>TRBD2|TRBJ2-1|TRBV4-1|.
TGCGCCAGCAGCCAAGGGGCTAGCGGGAGGGTTAACAATGAGCAGTTCTTC
CASSQGASGRVNNEQFF
>TRBD2|TRBJ2-3|TRBV4-2|.
TGTGCCAGCAGCCGGACTAGCGGGAGGGGGGATACGCAGTATTTT
CASSRTSGRGDTQYF
>TRBD1|TRBJ1-3|TRBV4-1|.
TGCGCCAGCAGTTCCAGGACAGGGCGTAATGGAAACACCATATATTTT
CASSSRTGRNGNTIYF
>.|TRBJ2-3|TRBV13|.
TGTGCCAGCAGCCGTAACAGGGACCAGTATTTT
CASSRNRDQYF
>TRBD2|TRBJ2-1|TRBV7-3|.
TGTGCCAGCAGCTTAAACCCGGGACTAGCGGGAGGGCGTGAGCAGTTCTTC
CASSLNPGLAGGREQFF
>TRBD1|TRBJ1-1|TRBV6-4|.
TGTGCCAGCAGCTATTCAGACAGGGGCACTGAAGCTTTCTTT
CASSYSDRGTEAFF
>TRBD2|TRBJ2-1|TRBV13|.
TGTGCCAGCAGCTTCCTAGCGGGAGGTCGAGGCTCCTACAATGAGCAGTTCTTC
CASSFLAGGRGSYNEQFF
>TRBD1|TRBJ2-2|TRBV2|.
TGTGCCAGTCTATTTGACAGGGGGAACACCGGGGAGCTGTTTTTT
CASLFDRGNTGELFF
>.|TRBJ2-1|TRBV29-1|.
TGCAGCGTTAGGACTCCCCGAGAGCAGTTCTTC
CSVRTPREQFF
>TRBD2|TRBJ2-1|TRBV30|.
TGTGCCTGGATTACTAGCGGGCTTTACAATGAGCAGTTCTTC
CAWITSGLYNEQFF
>.|TRBJ1-4|TRBV25-1|.
TGTGCCAGCAGTGAATCCCGTGACACGCTTGAAAAACTGTTTTTT
CASSESRDTLEKLFF
>.|TRBJ2-7|TRBV6-5|.
TGTGCCAGCAGTTACTCACTGGGAGGATACTACGAGCAGTACTTC
CASSYSLGGYYEQYF
>.|TRBJ2-5|TRBV7-9|once
TGTGCCAGCAGCTTAGCGGCGGAGCAAGAGACCCAGTACTTC
CASSLAAEQETQYF
>.|TRBJ2-5|TRBV9|.
TGTGCCAGCAGTGAGGGGACATTAGAAGAGACCCAGTACTTC
CASSEGTLEETQYF
>.|TRBJ1-2|TRBV29-1|once
TGCAGCGTTGAAGAAAAGGGGCCCTATGGCTACACCTTC
CSVEEKGPYGYTF
>.|TRBJ1-4|TRBV18|few
TGTGCCAGCTCACCAGAGTATATTGCAACTAATGAAAAACTGTTTTTT
CASSPEYIATNEKLFF
>TRBD2|TRBJ2-1|TRBV7-9|.
TGTGCCAGCAGCTTAGCGGAAGGACTAGCGGGAGTACCCTACAATGAGCAGTTCTTC
CASSLAEGLAGVPYNEQFF
>TRBD1|TRBJ1-2|TRBV29-1|.
TGCAGCGTTGAAGCTGGACAGGGGCCAAAATATGGCTACACCTTC
CSVEAGQGPKYGYTF
>.|TRBJ2-7|TRBV5-5|.
TGTGCCAGCAGCTTTTACTTTACCTACGAGCAGTACTTC
CASSFYFTYEQYF
>TRBD2|TRBJ2-1|TRBV6-4|.
TGTGCCAGCAGTGACTCGACTAGCGGGTACAATGAGCAGTTCTTC
CASSDSTSGYNEQFF
>TRBD1|TRBJ1-2|TRBV18|.
TGTGCCAGCTCATCGGACAGGATTTATGGCTACACCTTC
CASSSDRIYGYTF
>TRBD1|TRBJ2-2|TRBV4-3|once
TGCGCCAGCAGCCTCTCACAGGGGAGCGGGGAGCTGTTTTTT
CASSLSQGSGELFF
>.|TRBJ1-2|TRBV6-1|.
TGTGCCAGCAGTGAAGGCACCTATCTAAACTATGGCTACACCTTC
CASSEGTYLNYGYTF
>.|TRBJ2-7|TRBV19|.
TGTGCCAGTAGTATGGGGGGACTCGGTCACGAGCAGTACTTC
CASSMGGLGHEQYF
>.|TRBJ2-7|TRBV11-2|.
TGTGCCAGTGGGGTAGCGGCGGGATACGAGCAGTACTTC
CASGVAAGYEQYF
>TRBD2|TRBJ2-7|TRBV9|.
TGTGCCAGCAGCGTAGGGGGGGAGGGCTCCTACGAGCAGTACTTC
CASSVGGEGSYEQYF
>.|TRBJ2-1|TRBV6-1|.
TGTGCCAGCAGTGAGGGCCTCTACAATGAGCAGTTCTTC
CASSEGLYNEQFF
>.|TRBJ2-6|TRBV28|.
TGTGCCAGCAGTTTCTCTGAGTTCTCTGGGGCCAACGTCCTGACTTTC
CASSFSEFSGANVLTF
>.|TRBJ1-1|TRBV30|.
TGTGCCTCCATAATTGACAGGACAGAAGCTTTCTTT
CASIIDRTEAFF
>.|TRBJ2-5|TRBV7-9|.
TGTGCCAGCACCATGGGGGGTCTGGCCCAGTACTTC
CASTMGGLAQYF
>.|TRBJ2-7|TRBV7-6|.
TGTGCCAGCAGCTTAGCGGGAGGATCCTACGAGCAGTACTTC
CASSLAGGSYEQYF
>.|TRBJ1-3|TRBV9|.
TGTGCCAGCAGCGTAGGCCAGGGAAACACCATATATTTT
CASSVGQGNTIYF
>.|TRBJ1-2|TRBV7-6|once
TGTGCCAGCAGCTTCGGGGGAAACATCTATGGCTACACCTTC
CASSFGGNIYGYTF
>TRBD1|TRBJ2-1|TRBV5-4|.
TGTGCCAGCACATCCGGGACAGGGGGTTACAATGAGCAGTTCTTC
CASTSGTGGYNEQFF
>.|TRBJ1-3|TRBV4-1|.
TGCGCCAGCAGCCAAGGAACAGGAAACACCATATATTTT
CASSQGTGNTIYF
>TRBD1|TRBJ2-7|TRBV6-6|.
TGTGCCAGCAGTTATCGCACAGGGGGCCCAAATTACGAGCAGTACTTC
CASSYRTGGPNYEQYF
>TRBD1|TRBJ1-5|TRBV29-1|.
TGCAGCGTTGTGGCAACAGGGGATCAGCCCCAGCATTTT
CSVVATGDQPQHF
>TRBD2|TRBJ2-7|TRBV9|.
TGTGCCAGCAGCCGGGACCCTTTGGGACTAGCCAGTCACGAGCAGTACTTC
CASSRDPLGLASHEQYF
>TRBD1|TRBJ1-1|TRBV9|.
TGTGCCAGCAGCAAGGGACAGGGGCTCATGAACACTGAAGCTTTCTTT
CASSKGQGLMNTEAFF
>.|TRBJ2-3|TRBV4-3|.
TGCGCCAGCAGCCACCTCAGGTTTTCCGATACGCAGTATTTT
CASSHLRFSDTQYF
>.|TRBJ2-1|TRBV4-3|.
TGCGCCAGCAGCCACCAGCGCAATGAGCAGTTCTTC
CASSHQRNEQFF
>.|TRBJ1-3|TRBV10-3|.
TGTGCCATCGGCCGGGACAACCAAAACACCATATATTTT
CAIGRDNQNTIYF
>TRBD1|TRBJ2-5|TRBV29-1|.
TGCAGCGTAGTGGACAGGGGGCGCGACAAGACCCAGTACTTC
CSVVDRGRDKTQYF
>.|TRBJ1-5|TRBV5-1|.
TGCGCCAGCGGGGGCTCCCAACATAGCAATCAGCCCCAGCATTTT
CASGGSQHSNQPQHF
>.|TRBJ2-6|TRBV28|.
TGTGCCAGCAGGTATACAGGGAATGACGGGGCCAACGTCCTGACTTTC
CASRYTGNDGANVLTF
>.|TRBJ2-1|TRBV7-2|.
TGTGCCAGCAGCTTAGGCGGGATCGGTACTTACAATGAGCAGTTCTTC
CASSLGGIGTYNEQFF
>.|TRBJ2-2|TRBV5-4|.
TGTGCCAGCAGCTTATATGCCGGGGAGCTGTTTTTT
CASSLYAGELFF